This entry features one TCR beta chain sequence. These data are taken from a study of blood T cell repertoires in COVID-19. Study background: Sources were T cells, B-cell-depleted T cells, or PBMCs; the material itself was cDNA or gDNA.

This CDR3 region has 16 residues. Deletions cut 4 bases from V and 1 base from J, with 17 bases between. Per germline, CDR1 SGHRS and CDR2 YFSETQ. In the original processing: Nucleated cell counts were estimated from reference gene primer amplification. The assay was immunoSEQ multiplex PCR, and TCRdb's table has in-frame clones only and misses some. V and J calls and clone size are copied from that table; D and trimming were computed from the DNA. This sample yields some 150,000 clones, of which 65% to 90% are seen a single time; around 9.8% belongs to the top ten. The clonotype was recovered from a woman aged 45-60 years with acute or convalescent COVID-19. The sequenced sample was peripheral blood. The genes are TRBV5-1 and TRBJ2-5; possibly TRBD2 for D (6 bases). CDR3 region: CASSPRGLATQETQYF. CDR3 DNA sequence: TGCGCCAGCAGCCCCCGCGGGCTAGCGACCCAAGAGACCCAGTACTTC.